The next 6 T cell receptor beta chains were all read from a single sample in a study of blood T cells in healthy people across ages (dated by TCRdb to the mid-2010s). The receptor library was made with 5' RACE. Sequenced on an Illumina HiSeq 2500. A second about 7 to 11 cycle PCR used a sample-barcoded 5' primer and a J-beta primer mix. TCRdb trimmed the raw reads at Q25, called clones with MiXCR and kept productive beta chains. Rows with a matching CDR3 protein are joined into one entry that keeps the most common DNA and genes. Recorded for this sample are some 1,000,000 distinct CDR3 sequences; under 30% of them occurred a single time. The ten largest clones represent around 0.75% of the sample. A further study also used this sample, focusing on T cells of mothers and their children.

The sample taken for sequencing was blood. These receptors originate from a girl under 10 years old in good health.

The rearrangement links TRBV20-1 to TRBJ1-6, with D tentatively TRBD1 (5 bases). V was pared by 6 bases and J by 4 bases, with 10 bases between. The germline V gene has CDR1 DFQATT and CDR2 SNEGSKA (reference sequence). The CDR3 totals 13 residues. The CDR3 sequence: CSARTGYNSPLHF. Written as DNA, the CDR3 is TGCAGTGCGAGAACAGGTTATAATTCACCCCTCCACTTT.

This chain joins TRBV28 and TRBJ1-6; D possibly corresponds to TRBD1 (6 bases). V lost 7 bases to trimming and J lost 17 bases, with 27 bases between them. This CDR3 contains 15 residues. Per germline, CDR1 MDHEN and CDR2 SYDVKM. CDR3 in DNA: TGTGCCAGCAATAGGATGAAAGGGGGGTCCTTTCAAGTCCACTTT. This gives the protein CASNRMKGGSFQVHF.

This clonotype was picked up a small number of times. V and J are TRBV6-2 or TRBV6-3 and TRBJ2-3; D call uncertain. This CDR3 region has 14 residues. Germline V CDR1 and CDR2: MNHEY, SVGEGT. V lost 2 bases and J lost 4, with 10 bases in between. Here the CDR3 DNA reads TGTGCCAGCAGTTACCTTTGGGCAGCAGATACGCAGTATTTT. It codes for CASSYLWAADTQYF.

J is TRBJ2-1 and V is TRBV5-1; maybe TRBD2 (7 bases). Germline values: CDR1 SGHRS, CDR2 YFSETQ. This CDR3 has 15 amino acids. V lost 2 bases and J 2 bases, leaving 11 bases between the germline ends. CDR3 in DNA: TGCGCCAGCAGCTTAGGGGGGGAGACCTACAATGAGCAGTTCTTC. Protein product: CASSLGGETYNEQFF. Together with reference TRBV5-1 and TRBJ2-1, the CDR3 gives the full variable domain: KAGVTQTPRYLIKTRGQQVTLSCSPISGHRSVSWYQQTPGQGLQFLFEYFSETQRNKGNFPGRFSGRQFSNSRSEMNVSTLELGDSALYLCASSLGGETYNEQFFGPGTRLTVL.

The V and J genes are TRBV25-1 and TRBJ2-2; maybe TRBD2 (5 bases). The V gene's germline CDR1 is MGHDK and CDR2 SYGVNS. The germline V and J ends were trimmed by 8 bases and 4 bases, with 8 bases remaining between them. The CDR3 runs to 12 residues. The CDR3 spells CASGEPTGELFF. CDR3 coding DNA: TGTGCCAGCGGGGAGCCCACCGGGGAGCTGTTTTTT.

This clonotype was recorded a few times. V gene TRBV28 combines with J gene TRBJ2-1; D unresolved. CDR1 MDHEN and CDR2 SYDVKM come from the germline V gene. This CDR3 is 12 amino acids long. V lost 2 bases and J 5 bases, leaving 4 bases between the germline ends. For the CDR3, the DNA is TGTGCCAGCAGTTTAGTGCACAATGAGCAGTTCTTC. This encodes CASSLVHNEQFF.